The 32 T cell receptor beta chains in this list originate from one sample, sequenced in a study of cytomegalovirus exposure and HLA in healthy donors. Primers included in the PCR were 60 Vbeta and 13 Jbeta primers. TCRdb keeps only in-frame clones here, not all; method: immunoSEQ multiplex PCR. Among 95,000 to 150,000 clones listed, 80% to 85% were seen once. The specimen sequenced was PBMCs. All receptors derive from a middle-aged woman in good health and CMV-seronegative.

This clone has more than one count but fewer than ten. The rearrangement uses TRBV7-6 and TRBJ2-3, with TRBD1 as a possible D gene (5 bases). CDR3 length equals 15 residues. V shed 1 base and J shed 6 bases, with 14 bases lying between them. CDR1 is SGHVS, CDR2 FNYEAQ, per germline. The CDR3 DNA is TGTGCCAGCAGCTTAGGGGGCCTAGTGACGGATACGCAGTATTTT. Translating gives CASSLGGLVTDTQYF. The whole variable domain, remainder taken from reference TRBV7-6 and TRBJ2-3, is GAGVSQSPRYKVTKRGQDVALRCDPISGHVSLYWYRQALGQGPEFLTYFNYEAQQDKSGLPNDRFSAERPEGSISTLTIQRTEQRDSAMYRCASSLGGLVTDTQYFGPGTRLTVL.

The chain links TRBV6-1 to TRBJ2-3; D may be TRBD1 (5 bases). The CDR3 consists of 15 residues. Trimming took 2 bases from V and 1 from J, leaving 10 bases between them. Germline V CDR1 and CDR2: MNHNS, SASEGT. For the CDR3, the DNA is TGTGCCAGCAGTGAACGAGGCAGGGGCACAGATACGCAGTATTTT. It codes for CASSERGRGTDTQYF.

The chain links TRBV4-1 to TRBJ2-3; TRBD1 aligns across 11 bases. The V and J ends lost 4 bases and 3 bases, in that order; junction bases with no gene match: 9. The CDR3 extends over 17 amino acids. Germline-derived CDR1 and CDR2 are MGHRA and YSYEKL. The DNA for the CDR3 is TGCGCCAGCAGCCCCATCCCCCGGGACAGGGGGACAGATACGCAGTATTTT. Its protein is CASSPIPRDRGTDTQYF.

The CDR3 region has the DNA TGTGCCAGCAGCCCGCGGACAGGGGGCTTGTTTGACATGAACACTGAAGCTTTCTTT. Translating it yields CASSPRTGGLFDMNTEAFF. The chain joins TRBV9 to TRBJ1-1, with 11 nucleotides matching TRBD1. From germline, CDR1 is SGDLS and CDR2 YYNGEE. V lost 4 bases to trimming and J lost 0 bases; unmatched junction nucleotides: 14. This CDR3 spans 19 amino acids.

The chain has TRBV19 and TRBJ1-3, with D maybe TRBD1 (5 bases). Germline-derived CDR1 and CDR2 are LNHDA and SQIVND (reference sequence). Trimming removed 7 bases from V and 2 bases from J, with 12 bases in between. The CDR3 consists of 14 residues. In DNA, the CDR3 is TGTGCCAGTATTGGCAGGGATGCTGGAAACACCATATATTTT. It specifies CASIGRDAGNTIYF.

The chain combines TRBV27 with TRBJ1-2; D is perhaps TRBD1 (6 bases). V lost 5 bases to trimming and J lost 2 bases, with 12 bases between them. Germline V gene data show CDR1 as MNHEY and CDR2 as SMNVEV (reference sequence). The CDR3 runs to 14 residues. DNA of the CDR3: TGTGCCAGCAGTATGACAGGACCCAACTATGGCTACACCTTC. This translates into CASSMTGPNYGYTF.

J is TRBJ1-1 and V is TRBV5-1; D gene ambiguous. V shed 0 bases and J shed 0 bases, with 6 bases lying between them. Germline lookup yields CDR1 SGHRS and CDR2 YFSETQ. This CDR3 comprises 14 residues. This CDR3 reads CASSLAVVNTEAFF. CDR3 DNA: TGCGCCAGCAGCTTGGCGGTGGTGAACACTGAAGCTTTCTTT.

The V call is TRBV6-1, the J call TRBJ1-1; D remains ambiguous. The germline V gene has CDR1 MNHNS and CDR2 SASEGT. Trimming left V 5 bases short and J 4 bases short, with 11 bases between. The CDR3 covers 13 residues. CDR3 DNA: TGTGCCAGCAGTACCCCAGTCTTCACTGAAGCTTTCTTT. It translates to CASSTPVFTEAFF.

The V and J genes are TRBV27 and TRBJ1-2, with unresolved D. Germline assignment: CDR1 MNHEY and CDR2 SMNVEV (reference sequence). Trimming took 2 bases from V and 4 from J, leaving 14 bases between them. This CDR3 comprises 15 residues. CDR3 bases: TGTGCCAGCAGTTTAACTTCCCGGGGAGGCTATGGCTACACCTTC. Amino acid sequence: CASSLTSRGGYGYTF.

A single count supports this clone. The chain uses TRBV5-1 and TRBJ1-2; possible D gene TRBD1, 5 bases. V was cut by 1 base and J by 8 bases, with 15 bases left in between. The CDR3 extends over 14 amino acids. Germline CDR1 is SGHRS and CDR2 is YFSETQ. CDR3 in DNA: TGCGCCAGCAGCTTGACGATCTCAGGGCGAGGCTACACCTTC. Translation gives CASSLTISGRGYTF.

This rearrangement joins TRBV30 to TRBJ1-1; 8 nucleotides agree with TRBD1. Per germline, CDR1 GTSNPN and CDR2 SVGIG (reference sequence). J was trimmed by 13 bases and V by 2 bases; bases with no gene match: 9. The CDR3 has 12 amino acids. The CDR3, as DNA: TGTGCCTGGAGTAAGGGGACAGGAATGGTTTTCTTT. Translating it yields CAWSKGTGMVFF.

The chain carries TRBV27 and TRBJ2-5; 8 positions agree with TRBD1. Germline V gene lookup returns CDR1 MNHEY and CDR2 SMNVEV (reference sequence). The CDR3 extends over 15 amino acids. Trimming removed 3 bases from V and 2 bases from J; junction bases left unmatched: 5. CDR3 coding DNA: TGTGCCAGCAGTTTCGGGACAGGAGGGCAAGAGACCCAGTACTTC. Its translation is CASSFGTGGQETQYF.

The J gene is TRBJ1-2, the V gene TRBV9; weak D call: TRBD1 (6 bases). The CDR3 is made up of 14 amino acids. V was shortened by 4 bases and J by 2 bases, with 12 bases between the two germline ends. Germline V lookup: CDR1 SGDLS, CDR2 YYNGEE. CDR3: CASSSDQGNYGYTF. CDR3 nucleotides: TGTGCCAGCAGCTCAGACCAGGGGAACTATGGCTACACCTTC.

This clone was recorded a few times. The CDR3 loop is CASSPPRVSGANVLTF. The CDR3 DNA reads as TGTGCCAGCAGCCCCCCCCGTGTCTCTGGGGCCAACGTCCTGACTTTC. The rearrangement links TRBV7-9 to TRBJ2-6; D gene ambiguous. The CDR3 consists of 16 residues. The germline V gene encodes CDR1 SEHNR and CDR2 FQNEAQ (reference sequence). Trimming shortened V by 5 bases and J by 0 bases, and 11 bases separated the two germline ends.

V and J are TRBV10-1 and TRBJ2-1; 10 bases are a match to TRBD1. This CDR3 comprises 15 residues. The germline V gene encodes CDR1 WNHNN and CDR2 SYGVQD (reference sequence). With 5 bases clipped from V and 6 bases from J, the junction kept 7 bases outside the gene matches. The CDR3 nucleotides read TGCGCCAGCAGTTTTTCTCGGGACAGGGGCAATGAGCAGTTCTTC. Translating gives CASSFSRDRGNEQFF.

This rearrangement joins TRBV6-5 to TRBJ1-1; 7 bases match TRBD1. Unmatched junction bases numbered 8, after V lost 6 bases and J lost 4 bases. CDR1 is MNHEY and CDR2 is SVGAGI in the germline V gene. The length of the CDR3 is 14 residues. Written as DNA, the CDR3 is TGTGCCAGCAGACTCCGACAGGGTTTCACTGAAGCTTTCTTT. It yields the protein CASRLRQGFTEAFF.

This clone came up a few times. The chain combines TRBV11-3 with TRBJ1-1, with D maybe TRBD1 (6 bases). Trimming cost V 5 bases and J 6 bases, with 10 bases left between them. Germline V lookup: CDR1 SGHNT, CDR2 YENEEA. CDR3 length: 12 residues. In DNA, the CDR3 is TGTGCCAGCAGCAACGACAGGTCTGAAGCTTTCTTT. Translated, it gives CASSNDRSEAFF.

This chain links TRBV11-2 with TRBJ2-4, with 10 bases aligning to TRBD2. The CDR3 is made up of 15 amino acids. V trimming: 5 bases; J trimming: 1 base; junction bases outside the gene matches: 2. CDR1 SGHAT and CDR2 FQNNGV come from the germline V gene. The CDR3 sequence: CASSKGLAAKNIQYF. Written as DNA, the CDR3 is TGTGCCAGCAGCAAGGGACTAGCGGCCAAAAACATTCAGTACTTC.

The CDR3 nucleotides read TGTGCCAGCAGTGCTCGGTCGACAGAAAGCTCCTATAATTCACCCCTCCACTTT. This codes for CASSARSTESSYNSPLHF. The genes are TRBV6-1 and TRBJ1-6, with a weak D call TRBD1 (5 bases). The V and J ends lost 4 bases and 0 bases respectively, with 16 bases between them. Germline lookup yields CDR1 MNHNS and CDR2 SASEGT. This CDR3 region has 18 residues.

The chain combines TRBV19 with TRBJ1-5, with a weak D call TRBD1 (5 bases). CDR3 size: 12 residues. V was trimmed by 4 bases and J by 7 bases, leaving 8 bases between them. Germline V gene data show CDR1 as LNHDA and CDR2 as SQIVND (reference sequence). The CDR3 bases are TGTGCCAGTAGTACAGGGTACCAGCCCCAGCATTTT. Protein: CASSTGYQPQHF.

This sequence joins TRBV19 and TRBJ2-1; D perhaps matches TRBD2 (5 bases). CDR3 size: 16 residues. Germline V lookup: CDR1 LNHDA, CDR2 SQIVND (reference sequence). The V and J ends lost 5 bases and 1 base respectively, with 15 bases between them. The CDR3 DNA sequence: TGTGCCAGTAGTCAGCGAGGGTTTCGGTCCTACAATGAGCAGTTCTTC. Translated: CASSQRGFRSYNEQFF.

This CDR3 reads CASSLRRTGGNYGYTF. In DNA, the CDR3 is TGTGCCAGCAGCTTAAGACGGACGGGAGGTAACTATGGCTACACCTTC. The genes are TRBV11-2 and TRBJ1-2, with D hard to call. The CDR3 has 16 amino acids. The V and J ends lost 2 bases and 1 base respectively, with 14 bases between them. Germline-derived CDR1 and CDR2 are SGHAT and FQNNGV.

The rearrangement uses TRBV19 and TRBJ2-3; 8 nucleotides match TRBD2. In germline, CDR1 is LNHDA, CDR2 SQIVND (reference sequence). V shed 1 base, J shed 4 bases, and the junction held 7 bases outside the gene matches. This CDR3 contains 16 residues. This CDR3 is CASSIGAREVPDTQYF. In nucleotides, the CDR3 is TGTGCCAGTAGTATAGGCGCGCGGGAGGTCCCAGATACGCAGTATTTT.

The V gene is TRBV7-6, the J gene TRBJ2-1, with D possibly TRBD2 on 6 matching bases. The CDR3 spans 16 residues. The germline gives CDR1 SGHVS, CDR2 FNYEAQ. With 1 base removed from V and 0 bases from J, the gap between germline ends came to 10 bases. Here the CDR3 reads CASSLGYSGSYNEQFF. The CDR3 nucleotides read TGTGCCAGCAGCTTAGGCTATAGCGGCTCCTACAATGAGCAGTTCTTC. Using reference TRBV7-6 and TRBJ2-1 for the parts outside the CDR3, the full variable domain is GAGVSQSPRYKVTKRGQDVALRCDPISGHVSLYWYRQALGQGPEFLTYFNYEAQQDKSGLPNDRFSAERPEGSISTLTIQRTEQRDSAMYRCASSLGYSGSYNEQFFGPGTRLTVL.

The V and J genes are TRBV30 and TRBJ2-7; the D gene is possibly TRBD2 (7 bases). There are 13 residues in the CDR3. V lost 1 base to trimming and J lost 3 bases, with 10 bases between them. Germline-derived CDR1 and CDR2 are GTSNPN and SVGIG (reference sequence). The CDR3 sequence is CAWSGGGFYEQYF. The CDR3 bases are TGTGCCTGGAGTGGGGGGGGCTTCTACGAGCAGTACTTC.

The rearrangement links TRBV10-1 to TRBJ2-5; D uncertain. The J call is in doubt because the DNA end fits TRBJ2-7 better. This CDR3 has 14 residues. Germline CDR1 and CDR2: WNHNN and SYGVQD (reference sequence). The DNA for the CDR3 is TGCGCCAGCAGTGAGTCTCACAGCTCCTACGAGCAGTACTTC. Its translation is CASSESHSSYEQYF.

The V and J genes are TRBV13 and TRBJ2-2; 11 bases line up with TRBD1. The V gene's germline CDR1 is PRHDT and CDR2 FYEKMQ (reference sequence). The CDR3 is 15 amino acids. Trimming took 4 bases from V and 4 from J; bases not matched to a gene: 2. The DNA of the CDR3 is TGTGCCAGCAGCTCCGGGACAGGGGGCACCGGGGAGCTGTTTTTT. Translated, it gives CASSSGTGGTGELFF. Drawing the rest from reference TRBV13 and TRBJ2-2, the complete variable domain is AAGVIQSPRHLIKEKRETATLKCYPIPRHDTVYWYQQGPGQDPQFLISFYEKMQSDKGSIPDRFSAQQFSDYHSELNMSSLELGDSALYFCASSSGTGGTGELFFGEGSRLTVL.

The chain couples TRBV18 to TRBJ2-7; D ambiguous. Germline V gives CDR1 KGHSH, CDR2 LQKENI. There are 14 residues in the CDR3. V gave up 1 base and J gave up 3 bases, with 10 bases separating them. This chain's CDR3 is CASSPRVGDYEQYF. CDR3 in DNA: TGTGCCAGCTCACCACGAGTGGGCGACTACGAGCAGTACTTC.

The V call is TRBV6-6, the J call TRBJ1-4; D uncertain. CDR3 length: 15 residues. Per the germline V gene, CDR1 is MNHNY and CDR2 is SVGAGI (reference sequence). The germline V and J ends were trimmed by 0 bases and 0 bases, with 5 bases remaining between them. The CDR3: CASSYSQATNEKLFF. The CDR3 DNA is TGTGCCAGCAGTTACTCGCAGGCAACTAATGAAAAACTGTTTTTT.

The chain recombines TRBV5-4 with TRBJ1-3; D call uncertain. The CDR3 spans 14 residues. The germline CDR1 and CDR2 sequences are SGHNT and YYREEE (reference sequence). Trimming stripped 2 bases from V and 2 bases from J, with 8 bases between. This CDR3 is CASSFQTAGNTIYF. DNA for the CDR3: TGTGCCAGCAGCTTTCAAACTGCTGGAAACACCATATATTTT.

The chain employs TRBV7-2 and TRBJ1-1, with TRBD1 identical over 8 bases. The ends lost 1 base at V and 5 bases at J; junction bases unmatched: 0. Germline-derived CDR1 and CDR2 are SGHTA and FQGNSA. The CDR3 is made up of 13 amino acids. This CDR3 is CASSLDRGTEAFF. The CDR3 bases are TGTGCCAGCAGCTTAGACAGGGGGACTGAAGCTTTCTTT.

Turning to this clone: An end of the junction does not agree with germline; a read error may underlie this. The J gene is TRBJ1-6, the V gene TRBV7-9; TRBD1 agrees at 10 bases. The CDR3 loop spans 17 amino acids. Looked up from germline, CDR1 is SEHNR and CDR2 is FQNEAQ (reference sequence). CDR3 sequence: CSSSFRDRGRGNSPLHF. CDR3 bases: TGTTCCAGCAGCTTCCGGGACAGGGGACGGGGTAATTCACCCCTCCACTTT.